The subject of this entry is one T cell receptor (beta chain). Antigen: not known. This record belongs to a study of glioma-infiltrating T cells. Whole-study findings and limits: Gliomas, especially low-grade, showed above-expected tissue-blood divergence; non-neoplastic patients showed below.

The CDR3 totals 14 residues. CDR1 and CDR2 from the germline V gene are MDHEN and SYDVKM. Trimming left V 11 bases short and J 0 bases short, with 14 bases between. The iRepertoire nested amplicon-rescue multiplex PCR amplified TCR alpha and beta CDR3s from RNA. MiXCR, run by TCRdb on the multiplex PCR reads, gives a single entry per CDR3 protein. The data show about 140,000 distinct CDR3 sequences, approximately 39% seen once. Sequences were obtained from glioma tissue, nonneoplastic brain tissue, or PBMCs (not recorded which). This sequence originates from a human donor with low-grade glioma or glioblastoma, undergoing nonglioma brain surgery, or in good health (not recorded which). This chain links TRBV28 with TRBJ1-5; D is undetermined. This CDR3 reads CAGQRLNSNQPQHF. The CDR3 nucleotides read TGTGCCGGGCAGAGACTGAATAGCAATCAGCCCCAGCATTTT.